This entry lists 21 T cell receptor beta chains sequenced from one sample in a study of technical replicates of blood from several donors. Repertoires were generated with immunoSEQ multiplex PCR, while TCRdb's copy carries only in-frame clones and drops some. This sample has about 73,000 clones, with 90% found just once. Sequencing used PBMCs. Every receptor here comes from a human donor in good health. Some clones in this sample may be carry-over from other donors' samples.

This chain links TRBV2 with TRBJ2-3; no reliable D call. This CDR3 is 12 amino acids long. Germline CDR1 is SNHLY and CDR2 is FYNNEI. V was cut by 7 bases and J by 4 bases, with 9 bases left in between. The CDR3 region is CASKPSSDTQYF. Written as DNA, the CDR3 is TGTGCCAGCAAGCCTTCATCAGATACGCAGTATTTT.

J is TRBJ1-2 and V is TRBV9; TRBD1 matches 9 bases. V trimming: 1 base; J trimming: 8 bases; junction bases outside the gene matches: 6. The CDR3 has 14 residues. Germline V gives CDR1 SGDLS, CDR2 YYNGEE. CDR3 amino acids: CASSVTGQGQGYTF. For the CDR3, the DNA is TGTGCCAGCAGCGTAACGGGACAGGGACAAGGCTACACCTTC.

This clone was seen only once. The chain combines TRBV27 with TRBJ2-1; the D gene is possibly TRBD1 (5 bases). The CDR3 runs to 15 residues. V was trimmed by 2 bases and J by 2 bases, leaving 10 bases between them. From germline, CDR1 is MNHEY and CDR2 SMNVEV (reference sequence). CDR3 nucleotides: TGTGCCAGCAGTTTAGGCAGGGCCCCCTACAATGAGCAGTTCTTC. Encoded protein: CASSLGRAPYNEQFF.

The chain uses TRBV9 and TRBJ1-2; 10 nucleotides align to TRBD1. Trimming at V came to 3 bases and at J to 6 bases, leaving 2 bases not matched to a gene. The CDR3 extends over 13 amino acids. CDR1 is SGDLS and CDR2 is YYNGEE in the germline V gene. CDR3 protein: CASSATGGDGYTF. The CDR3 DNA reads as TGTGCCAGCAGCGCGACAGGGGGCGATGGCTACACCTTC.

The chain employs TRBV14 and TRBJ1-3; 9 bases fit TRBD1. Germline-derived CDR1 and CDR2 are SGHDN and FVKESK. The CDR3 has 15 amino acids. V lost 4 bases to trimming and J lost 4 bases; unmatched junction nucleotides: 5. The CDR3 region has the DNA TGTGCCAGCAGCCCGCGGACAGGGGCCGGAAACACCATATATTTT. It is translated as CASSPRTGAGNTIYF.

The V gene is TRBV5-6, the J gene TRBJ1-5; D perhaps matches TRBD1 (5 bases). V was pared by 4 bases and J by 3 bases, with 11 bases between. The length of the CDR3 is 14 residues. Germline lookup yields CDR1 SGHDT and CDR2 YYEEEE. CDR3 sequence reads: CASSPTGSNQPQHF. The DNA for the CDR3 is TGTGCCAGCAGCCCCACAGGTTCCAATCAGCCCCAGCATTTT. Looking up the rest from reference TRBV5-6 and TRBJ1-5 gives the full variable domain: DAGVTQSPTHLIKTRGQQVTLRCSPKSGHDTVSWYQQALGQGPQFIFQYYEEEERQRGNFPDRFSGHQFPNYSSELNVNALLLGDSALYLCASSPTGSNQPQHFGDGTRLSIL.

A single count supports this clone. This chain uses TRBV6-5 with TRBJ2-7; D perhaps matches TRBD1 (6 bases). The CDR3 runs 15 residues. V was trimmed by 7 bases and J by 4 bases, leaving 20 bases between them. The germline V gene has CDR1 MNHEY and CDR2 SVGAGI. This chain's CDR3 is CASTKGRGRSYEQYF. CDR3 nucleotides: TGTGCCAGCACAAAGGGCAGGGGTCGATCTTACGAGCAGTACTTC.

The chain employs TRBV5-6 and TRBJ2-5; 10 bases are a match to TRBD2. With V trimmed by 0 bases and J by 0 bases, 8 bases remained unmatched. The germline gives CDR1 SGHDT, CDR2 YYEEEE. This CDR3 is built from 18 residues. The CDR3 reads CASSLAFGAGGYQETQYF. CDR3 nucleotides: TGTGCCAGCAGCTTGGCGTTTGGAGCGGGAGGGTACCAAGAGACCCAGTACTTC.

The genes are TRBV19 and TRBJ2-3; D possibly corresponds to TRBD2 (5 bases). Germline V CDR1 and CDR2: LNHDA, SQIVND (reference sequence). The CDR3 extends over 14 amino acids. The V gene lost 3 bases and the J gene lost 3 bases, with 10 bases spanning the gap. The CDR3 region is CASSMDRETDTQYF. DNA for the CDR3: TGTGCCAGTAGTATGGATAGGGAGACAGATACGCAGTATTTT. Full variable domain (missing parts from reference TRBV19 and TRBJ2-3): DGGITQSPKYLFRKEGQNVTLSCEQNLNHDAMYWYRQDPGQGLRLIYYSQIVNDFQKGDIAEGYSVSREKKESFPLTVTSAQKNPTAFYLCASSMDRETDTQYFGPGTRLTVL.

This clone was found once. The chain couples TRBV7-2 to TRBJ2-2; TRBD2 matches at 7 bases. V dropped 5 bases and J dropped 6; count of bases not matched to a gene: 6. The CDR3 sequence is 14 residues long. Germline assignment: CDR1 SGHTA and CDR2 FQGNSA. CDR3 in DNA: TGTGCCAGCAGCACATTTACTAGCGCCGGGGAGCTGTTTTTT. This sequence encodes CASSTFTSAGELFF.

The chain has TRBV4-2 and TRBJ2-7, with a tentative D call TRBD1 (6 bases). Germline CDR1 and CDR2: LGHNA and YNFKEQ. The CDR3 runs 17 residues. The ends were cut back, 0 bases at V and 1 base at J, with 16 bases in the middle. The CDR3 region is CASSQDQWGRGSYEQYF. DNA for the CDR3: TGTGCCAGCAGCCAAGATCAGTGGGGAAGGGGGTCCTACGAGCAGTACTTC.

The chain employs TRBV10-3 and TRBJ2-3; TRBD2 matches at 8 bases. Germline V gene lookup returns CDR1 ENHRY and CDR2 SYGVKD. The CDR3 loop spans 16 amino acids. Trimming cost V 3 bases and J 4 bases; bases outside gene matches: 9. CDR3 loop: CAISDGGGGPPDTQYF. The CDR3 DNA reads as TGTGCCATCAGTGACGGAGGCGGGGGGCCTCCAGATACGCAGTATTTT.

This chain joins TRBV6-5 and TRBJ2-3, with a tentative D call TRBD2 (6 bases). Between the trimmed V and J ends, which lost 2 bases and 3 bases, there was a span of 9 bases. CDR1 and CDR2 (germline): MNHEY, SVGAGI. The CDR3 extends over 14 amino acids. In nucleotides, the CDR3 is TGTGCCAGCAGTTACGCTAGCGCTACAGATACGCAGTATTTT. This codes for CASSYASATDTQYF.

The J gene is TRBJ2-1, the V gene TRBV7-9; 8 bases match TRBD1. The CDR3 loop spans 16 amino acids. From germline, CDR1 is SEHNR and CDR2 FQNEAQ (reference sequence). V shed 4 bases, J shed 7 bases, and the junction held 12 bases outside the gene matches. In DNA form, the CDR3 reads TGTGCCAGCAGCTCAAGGGGGCAGGGGGCGGATAATGAGCAGTTCTTC. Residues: CASSSRGQGADNEQFF.

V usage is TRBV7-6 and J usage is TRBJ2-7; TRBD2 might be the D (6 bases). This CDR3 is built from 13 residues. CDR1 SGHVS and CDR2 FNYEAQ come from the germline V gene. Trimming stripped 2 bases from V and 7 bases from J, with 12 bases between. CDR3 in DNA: TGTGCCAGCAGCTTATATCTGGAGGGGGAGCAGTACTTC. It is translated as CASSLYLEGEQYF. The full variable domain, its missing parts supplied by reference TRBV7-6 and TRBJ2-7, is GAGVSQSPRYKVTKRGQDVALRCDPISGHVSLYWYRQALGQGPEFLTYFNYEAQQDKSGLPNDRFSAERPEGSISTLTIQRTEQRDSAMYRCASSLYLEGEQYFGPGTRLTVT.

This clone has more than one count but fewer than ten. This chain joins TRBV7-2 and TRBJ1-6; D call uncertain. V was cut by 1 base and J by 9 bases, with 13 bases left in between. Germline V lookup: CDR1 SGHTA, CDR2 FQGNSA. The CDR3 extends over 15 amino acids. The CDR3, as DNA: TGTGCCAGCAGCTTAGTCCCGGGAATAGGTTCACCCCTCCACTTT. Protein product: CASSLVPGIGSPLHF.

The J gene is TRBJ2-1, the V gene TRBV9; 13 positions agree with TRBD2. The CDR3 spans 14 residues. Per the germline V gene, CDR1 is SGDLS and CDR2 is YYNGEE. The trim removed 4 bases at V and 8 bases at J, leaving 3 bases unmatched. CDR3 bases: TGTGCCAGCAGCCGGACTAGCGGGAGTTATGAGCAGTTCTTC. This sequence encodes CASSRTSGSYEQFF.

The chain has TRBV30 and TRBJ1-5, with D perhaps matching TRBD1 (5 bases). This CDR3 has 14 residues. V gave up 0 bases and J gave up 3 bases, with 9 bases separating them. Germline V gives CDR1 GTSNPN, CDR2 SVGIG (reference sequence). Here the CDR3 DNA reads TGTGCCTGGAGTGTACGCAGGGACAATCAGCCCCAGCATTTT. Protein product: CAWSVRRDNQPQHF.

The CDR3 here is CASSLAGDSYQPQHF. In nucleotides, the CDR3 is TGCGCCAGCAGCTTGGCCGGGGACTCTTATCAGCCCCAGCATTTT. The gene calls are TRBV5-1 and TRBJ1-5; TRBD1 is a possible D gene (5 bases). The CDR3 has 15 amino acids. Between the trimmed V and J ends, which lost 0 bases and 5 bases, there was a span of 12 bases. Germline-derived CDR1 and CDR2 are SGHRS and YFSETQ.

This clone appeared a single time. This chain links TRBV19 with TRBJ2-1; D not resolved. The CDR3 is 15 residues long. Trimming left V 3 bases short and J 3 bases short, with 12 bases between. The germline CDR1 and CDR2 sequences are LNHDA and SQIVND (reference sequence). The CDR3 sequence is CASSMRHPGYNEQFF. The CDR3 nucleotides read TGTGCCAGTAGTATGAGGCACCCTGGCTACAATGAGCAGTTCTTC.

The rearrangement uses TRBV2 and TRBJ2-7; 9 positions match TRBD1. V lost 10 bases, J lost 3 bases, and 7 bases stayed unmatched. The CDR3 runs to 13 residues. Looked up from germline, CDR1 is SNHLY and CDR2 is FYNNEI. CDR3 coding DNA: TGTGCCACCCAAGCGGGACAGGGCTACGAGCAGTACTTC. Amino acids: CATQAGQGYEQYF. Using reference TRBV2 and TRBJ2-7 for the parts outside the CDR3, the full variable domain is EPEVTQTPSHQVTQMGQEVILRCVPISNHLYFYWYRQILGQKVEFLVSFYNNEISEKSEIFDDQFSVERPDGSNFTLKIRSTKLEDSAMYFCATQAGQGYEQYFGPGTRLTVT.